The 19 T cell receptor beta chains below all came from one sample that was sequenced in a study of blood T cell repertoires in COVID-19. Sequenced by immunoSEQ multiplex PCR; TCRdb stores in-frame clones only, minus some. The repertoire holds 35,000 or so clones, with 88% as singletons. The sequencing input was peripheral blood. The receptors stem from a human donor in a cohort sampled during active COVID-19.

The rearrangement joins TRBV5-4 to TRBJ2-2; TRBD2 matches 8 bases. J lost 1 base, V lost 3 bases, and 5 bases had no gene match. CDR3 length: 16 residues. Germline V gene data show CDR1 as SGHNT and CDR2 as YYREEE (reference sequence). CDR3 protein: CASSSGGTRNTGELFF. In nucleotides, the CDR3 is TGTGCCAGCAGCTCGGGGGGGACCCGGAACACCGGGGAGCTGTTTTTT.

V is TRBV11-2 and J is TRBJ2-7; 8 bases fit TRBD1. Germline CDR1 SGHAT, CDR2 FQNNGV. The CDR3 is 15 residues long. The V segment lost 5 bases and the J segment 3 bases; nucleotides outside the gene matches: 9. This CDR3 is CASSRYRGENYEQYF. DNA of the CDR3: TGTGCCAGCAGCCGGTACAGGGGGGAAAACTACGAGCAGTACTTC.

This chain uses TRBV10-2 with TRBJ1-4, with D possibly matching TRBD1 (5 bases). Germline V CDR1 and CDR2: WSHSY, SAAADI. Between the trimmed V and J ends, which lost 0 bases and 8 bases, there was a span of 13 bases. The CDR3 has 15 residues. The DNA of the CDR3 is TGCGCCAGCAGTGAGTCAGGCAGGGATGGAGAAAAACTGTTTTTT. Translating gives CASSESGRDGEKLFF.

This chain links TRBV6-5 with TRBJ1-2; unclear D gene. This CDR3 contains 14 residues. Trimming removed 5 bases at V and 4 bases at J, with 14 bases between. Germline V gene data show CDR1 as MNHEY and CDR2 as SVGAGI. CDR3 DNA sequence: TGTGCCAGCAGTCGCGTGCCCCGGGTCTATGGCTACACCTTC. Translation gives CASSRVPRVYGYTF.

The chain has TRBV2 and TRBJ1-2; 10 nucleotides line up with TRBD1. The CDR3 spans 14 residues. V shed 8 bases, J shed 3 bases, and the junction held 6 bases outside the gene matches. Germline values: CDR1 SNHLY, CDR2 FYNNEI. The CDR3 DNA sequence: TGTGCCAGCCTGGACAGGGGGGATTACTATGGCTACACCTTC. Its translation: CASLDRGDYYGYTF.

The chain couples TRBV2 to TRBJ1-1, with a weak D call TRBD1 (6 bases). The CDR3 extends over 15 amino acids. Germline CDR1 SNHLY, CDR2 FYNNEI. Deletions cut 11 bases from V and 10 bases from J, with 29 bases between. As DNA, the CDR3 is TGTGCCTACAATGCGGGGGCGCAAAGGGAAGGGGTAGCTTTCTTT. The encoded protein is CAYNAGAQREGVAFF.

The V and J genes are TRBV7-9 and TRBJ2-1; D is ambiguous. The V gene lost 7 bases and the J gene lost 9 bases, with 4 bases spanning the gap. Germline CDR1 reads SEHNR; CDR2 reads FQNEAQ (reference sequence). The CDR3 has 9 residues. The DNA of the CDR3 is TGTGCCAGCATGGCTGAGCAGTTCTTC. It encodes CASMAEQFF.

The J gene is TRBJ2-3, the V gene TRBV29-1; D is undetermined. The CDR3 is made up of 12 amino acids. V lost 3 bases and J 3 bases, leaving 7 bases between the germline ends. Looked up from germline, CDR1 is SQVTM and CDR2 is ANQGSEA. Here the CDR3 DNA reads TGCAGCGTTGAGCTTAGTACAGATACGCAGTATTTT. Its translation: CSVELSTDTQYF.

This clone was seen only once. This rearrangement joins TRBV6-2 or TRBV6-3 to TRBJ2-7; D is perhaps TRBD2 (5 bases). This CDR3 is 16 amino acids long. The V end was cut by 6 bases, the J end by 3 bases, with 21 bases between. In germline, CDR1 is MNHEY, CDR2 SVGEGT. The CDR3 DNA follows: TGTGCCAGCAGCAACCCGCGGACGGGATCCAGCTACGAGCAGTACTTC. Translation gives CASSNPRTGSSYEQYF.

Points on this clone: Sequence at one end of the junction differs from germline and may be a read error. J is TRBJ1-2 and V is TRBV12-3 or TRBV12-4; D might be TRBD1 (6 bases). This CDR3 contains 13 residues. This CDR3 reads CASTLTGRHGYTF. Written as DNA, the CDR3 is TGTGCCAGCACTTTAACAGGGCGCCATGGCTACACCTTC.

The chain couples TRBV28 to TRBJ1-5; D is unresolved. CDR1 and CDR2 from the germline V gene are MDHEN and SYDVKM. Trimming stripped 3 bases from V and 6 bases from J, with 6 bases between. This CDR3 is built from 12 residues. CDR3 nucleotides: TGTGCCAGCAGTTTCCATCCTCAGCCCCAGCATTTT. It codes for CASSFHPQPQHF.

J is TRBJ2-7 and V is TRBV7-9; D possibly corresponds to TRBD2 (5 bases). The CDR3 spans 14 residues. Trimming cost V 5 bases and J 2 bases, with 13 bases left between them. CDR1 is SEHNR and CDR2 is FQNEAQ in the germline V gene (reference sequence). CDR3 nucleotide sequence: TGTGCCAGCAGCCTATCGGGGTCCCCCTACGAGCAGTACTTC. Translating gives CASSLSGSPYEQYF.

The rearrangement joins TRBV27 to TRBJ2-1; 8 bases are a match to TRBD1. There are 15 residues in the CDR3. The V gene end was trimmed by 4 bases and the J gene end by 6 bases; junction bases not matched to a gene: 8. Germline V gives CDR1 MNHEY, CDR2 SMNVEV (reference sequence). CDR3: CASSSGQGVTNEQFF. The CDR3, as DNA: TGTGCCAGCAGTTCCGGACAGGGCGTAACCAATGAGCAGTTCTTC.

CDR3 protein: CATSDDLAGDNTDTQYF. CDR3 DNA: TGTGCCACCAGTGATGATCTAGCGGGAGATAACACAGATACGCAGTATTTT. This chain links TRBV24-1 with TRBJ2-3, with 10 bases matching TRBD2. There are 17 residues in the CDR3. Germline V gene data show CDR1 as KGHDR and CDR2 as SFDVKD. V lost 3 bases to trimming and J lost 2 bases; unmatched junction nucleotides: 7.

V gene TRBV7-9 combines with J gene TRBJ2-5, with 10 nucleotides matching TRBD1. V lost 3 bases to trimming and J lost 5 bases; unmatched junction nucleotides: 3. The CDR3 loop spans 14 amino acids. Germline V gene data show CDR1 as SEHNR and CDR2 as FQNEAQ (reference sequence). The CDR3 DNA follows: TGTGCCAGCAGCTTGACAGGGGGCAGGGAGACCCAGTACTTC. Its protein is CASSLTGGRETQYF.

This clone was seen only once. V usage is TRBV6-1 and J usage is TRBJ2-3, with D maybe TRBD1 (5 bases). The CDR3 runs to 14 residues. Germline loops: CDR1 MNHNS, CDR2 SASEGT. V lost 1 base to trimming and J lost 4 bases, with 9 bases between them. The CDR3 spells CASSEGGGPDTQYF. CDR3 in DNA: TGTGCCAGCAGTGAAGGGGGCGGTCCAGATACGCAGTATTTT.

This chain joins TRBV6-5 and TRBJ1-2; tentatively, D is TRBD1 (5 bases). CDR1 and CDR2 from the germline V gene are MNHEY and SVGAGI. The CDR3 extends over 11 amino acids. V was trimmed by 11 bases and J by 1 base, leaving 8 bases between them. The chain's CDR3 is CAVQVNYGYTF. CDR3 sequence (DNA): TGTGCCGTACAGGTTAACTATGGCTACACCTTC.

The V and J genes are TRBV28 and TRBJ1-5; D is unresolved. V lost 10 bases, J lost 8 bases, and 15 bases lay in between. The CDR3 covers 12 residues. Germline values: CDR1 MDHEN, CDR2 SYDVKM. CDR3 region: CAILSSGKPQHF. The CDR3 bases are TGTGCCATCCTGTCATCGGGGAAGCCCCAGCATTTT. Variable domain in full (rest from reference TRBV28 and TRBJ1-5): DVKVTQSSRYLVKRTGEKVFLECVQDMDHENMFWYRQDPGLGLRLIYFSYDVKMKEKGDIPEGYSVSREKKERFSLILESASTNQTSMYLCAILSSGKPQHFGDGTRLSIL.

The chain joins TRBV9 to TRBJ1-1; D perhaps matches TRBD1 (6 bases). The CDR3 length is 15 residues. Per germline, CDR1 SGDLS and CDR2 YYNGEE. V lost 4 bases to trimming and J lost 2 bases, with 15 bases between them. Here the CDR3 DNA reads TGTGCCAGCAGCCGCCAGCGGACAGACAACACTGAAGCTTTCTTT. Its translation: CASSRQRTDNTEAFF.